What follows are 32 T cell receptor beta chains derived from one specimen sequenced in a study of blood T cell repertoires in COVID-19. Profiling relied on immunoSEQ multiplex PCR, and the TCRdb table lists in-frame clones only, not all of them. The repertoire holds around 380,000 clones, with 70% to 90% as singletons. The sequencing sample was made of PBMCs or T cells enriched from blood (not recorded which). The receptors shown here come from a man aged 25 to 45 who had recovered from COVID-19.

V is TRBV2 and J is TRBJ2-7; 12 bases line up with TRBD1. The germline gives CDR1 SNHLY, CDR2 FYNNEI. The CDR3 length is 14 residues. After removal of 6 bases from V and 4 bases from J, the junction contained 4 bases not matched to a gene. The CDR3, as DNA: TGTGCCAGCAGGCCGGGACAGGGGGCTTACGAGCAGTACTTC. This gives the protein CASRPGQGAYEQYF.

V is TRBV10-3 and J is TRBJ1-6; 9 nucleotides line up with TRBD1. V was clipped by 5 bases and J by 5 bases; unmatched bases: 10. Looked up from germline, CDR1 is ENHRY and CDR2 is SYGVKD. The CDR3 runs 17 residues. The CDR3 DNA is TGTGCCATCAGTACTCCGGGACAGGGATCGGATAATTCACCCCTCCACTTT. Translating it yields CAISTPGQGSDNSPLHF.

CDR3 loop: CASRLLAGGYLANPNNEQFF. The DNA of the CDR3 is TGTGCCAGCAGGCTCCTAGCGGGGGGGTATCTAGCCAACCCCAACAATGAGCAGTTCTTC. The chain uses TRBV27 and TRBJ2-1; 12 bases map to TRBD2. V lost 6 bases, J lost 5 bases, and 20 bases stayed unmatched. The CDR3 runs to 20 residues. In germline, CDR1 is MNHEY, CDR2 SMNVEV (reference sequence).

The chain carries TRBV15 and TRBJ1-6; D perhaps matches TRBD1 (6 bases). V lost 6 bases and J 5 bases, leaving 17 bases between the germline ends. The CDR3 is made up of 16 amino acids. Germline CDR1 reads LNHNV; CDR2 reads YYDKDF (reference sequence). CDR3 nucleotide sequence: TGTGCCACCAGACCACGTCAGGGGTTTGATAATTCACCCCTCCACTTT. Residues: CATRPRQGFDNSPLHF.

The rearrangement joins TRBV7-2 to TRBJ1-4; D is possibly TRBD1 (5 bases). The CDR3 runs 13 residues. Trimming removed 7 bases at V and 8 bases at J, with 14 bases between. Germline assignment: CDR1 SGHTA and CDR2 FQGNSA. The CDR3 region has the DNA TGTGCCAGCAAAAGGGGAGCGGGAGAAAAACTGTTTTTT. Translated, it gives CASKRGAGEKLFF.

The chain has TRBV30 and TRBJ1-6; weak D call: TRBD1 (5 bases). Per germline, CDR1 GTSNPN and CDR2 SVGIG (reference sequence). The CDR3 loop spans 14 amino acids. Trimming left V 3 bases short and J 9 bases short, with 15 bases between. CDR3 sequence: CAWRPGGFTSPLHF. CDR3 coding DNA: TGTGCCTGGAGGCCTGGGGGGTTCACTTCACCCCTCCACTTT.

This clone came up a few times. V and J are TRBV7-6 and TRBJ2-7, with 7 bases that match TRBD1. The J segment lost 6 bases and the V segment lost 1 base, leaving 0 bases of the junction unmatched. CDR3 length: 12 residues. Per the germline V gene, CDR1 is SGHVS and CDR2 is FNYEAQ. The CDR3 spells CASSLDRGEQYF. Here the CDR3 DNA reads TGTGCCAGCAGCTTAGACAGGGGCGAGCAGTACTTC.

This chain uses TRBV6-5 with TRBJ1-1; possibly TRBD1 for D (6 bases). The germline V gene has CDR1 MNHEY and CDR2 SVGAGI. The CDR3 loop spans 13 amino acids. V was pared by 6 bases and J by 4 bases, with 12 bases between. CDR3 sequence reads: CASSRGQLTEAFF. In nucleotides, the CDR3 is TGTGCCAGCAGCCGAGGACAGCTCACTGAAGCTTTCTTT.

This clone has more than one count but fewer than ten. The chain joins TRBV15 to TRBJ1-5; 8 bases are shared with TRBD1. CDR1 and CDR2 from the germline V gene are LNHNV and YYDKDF (reference sequence). V trimming: 7 bases; J trimming: 4 bases; junction bases outside the gene matches: 3. CDR3 length: 13 amino acids. In DNA form, the CDR3 reads TGTGCCACCACCAGGGGGCTTAATCAGCCCCAGCATTTT. Amino acid sequence: CATTRGLNQPQHF.

The genes are TRBV3-1 (or the pseudogene TRBV3-2) and TRBJ1-3; no firm D call. V lost 1 base to trimming and J lost 2 bases, with 9 bases between them. The CDR3 is 15 residues long. Per the germline V gene, CDR1 is LGHDT and CDR2 is YNNKEL (reference sequence). The CDR3 loop is CASSQARGTGNTIYF. DNA of the CDR3: TGTGCCAGCAGCCAAGCCCGAGGCACTGGAAACACCATATATTTT.

The CDR3 DNA reads TGTGCCAGCAGTTACTCGGGACACGTCTATGGCTACACCTTC. It encodes CASSYSGHVYGYTF. This chain joins TRBV6-2 or TRBV6-3 and TRBJ1-2, with D possibly TRBD1 on 6 matching bases. CDR1 and CDR2 (germline): MNHEY, SVGEGT. The CDR3 is 14 amino acids. V was shortened by 0 bases and J by 4 bases, with 9 bases between the two germline ends.

The rearrangement joins TRBV10-3 to TRBJ1-2, with D perhaps matching TRBD1 (5 bases). The CDR3 totals 12 residues. Germline V gene lookup returns CDR1 ENHRY and CDR2 SYGVKD. Trimming shortened V by 6 bases and J by 4 bases, and 9 bases separated the two germline ends. In DNA, the CDR3 is TGTGCCATCAGGGGGCGTGGCTATGGCTACACCTTC. Its protein product is CAIRGRGYGYTF.

The chain links TRBV7-9 to TRBJ1-2; 7 bases align to TRBD1. V trimming: 1 base; J trimming: 7 bases; junction bases outside the gene matches: 6. The CDR3 totals 14 residues. CDR1 and CDR2 from the germline V gene are SEHNR and FQNEAQ (reference sequence). The CDR3 nucleotides read TGTGCCAGCAGCTTAGAGGGGGACAGATTTGGCTACACCTTC. Translating it yields CASSLEGDRFGYTF.

The chain links TRBV7-9 to TRBJ2-3; tentative D call: TRBD1 (6 bases). Trimming removed 9 bases from V and 4 bases from J, with 17 bases in between. Germline CDR1 is SEHNR and CDR2 is FQNEAQ (reference sequence). The CDR3 is 14 residues long. CDR3 in DNA: TGTGCCAGAGCACCTCTTAAGGGGGCAGATACGCAGTATTTT. It specifies CARAPLKGADTQYF.

The table lists this clone with a few counts. A junction end diverges from the germline sequence, so it may reflect a read error. The J gene is TRBJ1-2, the V gene TRBV6-1; 7 bases are shared with TRBD1. The germline CDR1 and CDR2 sequences are MNHNS and SASEGT. The CDR3 is made up of 12 amino acids. CDR3 bases: TGTGCCAGCAGTGAACGATACTATACAGGGGAGTTC. Encoded protein: CASSERYYTGEF.

In its sample, this clone was seen once. The V call is TRBV29-1, the J call TRBJ1-1, with TRBD1 as a possible D gene (5 bases). This CDR3 comprises 13 residues. The germline V gene has CDR1 SQVTM and CDR2 ANQGSEA. The ends were cut back, 4 bases at V and 0 bases at J, with 9 bases in the middle. This CDR3 reads CSVVPTVNTEAFF. CDR3 sequence (DNA): TGCAGCGTTGTCCCGACAGTGAACACTGAAGCTTTCTTT.

The gene calls are TRBV27 and TRBJ1-2, with a tentative D call TRBD1 (6 bases). CDR3 size: 14 residues. The V end was cut by 4 bases, the J end by 4 bases, with 13 bases between. Germline V gene lookup returns CDR1 MNHEY and CDR2 SMNVEV (reference sequence). The CDR3 loop is CASSSDRLAYGYTF. CDR3 DNA: TGTGCCAGCAGTTCGGACAGATTGGCCTATGGCTACACCTTC.

This rearrangement joins TRBV27 to TRBJ1-1; D is undetermined. The CDR3 length is 15 residues. V lost 7 bases and J lost 4, with 19 bases in between. Germline V gene lookup returns CDR1 MNHEY and CDR2 SMNVEV (reference sequence). The CDR3 region has the DNA TGTGCCAGCACCTCTCTAAGCGCCCTGGGCACTGAAGCTTTCTTT. Amino acid sequence: CASTSLSALGTEAFF.

J is TRBJ2-1 and V is TRBV4-3, with TRBD1 matching 7 bases. V shed 1 base and J 6 bases; nucleotides not matched to a gene: 3. The CDR3 has 14 amino acids. Looked up from germline, CDR1 is LGHNA and CDR2 is YSLEER. For the CDR3, the DNA is TGCGCCAGCAGCCAAGTTGCAGGGGGCAATGAGCAGTTCTTC. Translated, it gives CASSQVAGGNEQFF.

This clone was detected once. J is TRBJ1-6 and V is TRBV19; 7 positions match TRBD1. Germline lookup yields CDR1 LNHDA and CDR2 SQIVND (reference sequence). The CDR3 runs 17 residues. With V trimmed by 3 bases and J by 5 bases, 10 bases remained unmatched. The CDR3 reads CASSILPGTANNSPLHF. CDR3 nucleotide sequence: TGTGCCAGTAGTATCCTGCCTGGGACAGCTAATAATTCACCCCTCCACTTT.

V and J are TRBV18 and TRBJ1-2; tentatively, D is TRBD1 (6 bases). Trimming removed 4 bases at V and 4 bases at J, with 10 bases between. Germline-derived CDR1 and CDR2 are KGHSH and LQKENI. The CDR3 has 13 residues. CDR3 sequence reads: CASSRGQLYGYTF. The CDR3 DNA sequence: TGTGCCAGCTCACGAGGACAGCTCTATGGCTACACCTTC.

This chain connects TRBV12-5 to TRBJ1-4, with a tentative D call TRBD1 (5 bases). V lost 6 bases and J 4 bases, leaving 12 bases between the germline ends. This CDR3 has 14 amino acids. The V gene's germline CDR1 is LGHNT and CDR2 FRNRAP. This CDR3 is CASGQGVGNEKLFF. The CDR3 DNA sequence: TGTGCTAGTGGCCAAGGGGTCGGTAATGAAAAACTGTTTTTT.

This chain uses TRBV6-5 with TRBJ2-1, with 7 bases lining up with TRBD1. J was trimmed by 3 bases and V by 0 bases; bases with no gene match: 5. The V gene's germline CDR1 is MNHEY and CDR2 SVGAGI. CDR3 length equals 16 residues. CDR3 residues: CASSYSDRVFYNEQFF. The CDR3 DNA reads TGTGCCAGCAGTTACTCTGACAGGGTCTTCTACAATGAGCAGTTCTTC.

The CDR3 region has the DNA TGTGCCAGTAGTATAGACCTCATCAGGCAGCCCCAGCATTTT. Translation: CASSIDLIRQPQHF. The chain carries TRBV19 and TRBJ1-5; D gene unclear. The CDR3 has 14 amino acids. The germline V gene has CDR1 LNHDA and CDR2 SQIVND (reference sequence). Trimming shortened V by 0 bases and J by 7 bases, and 10 bases separated the two germline ends.

This chain uses TRBV18 with TRBJ2-7; possibly TRBD2 for D (5 bases). CDR3 length equals 14 residues. CDR1 and CDR2 (germline): KGHSH, LQKENI. V was clipped by 0 bases and J by 7 bases, with 13 bases between them. Here the CDR3 DNA reads TGTGCCAGCTCACCACCGATGGGAGCCTGGGAGCAGTACTTC. Its translation is CASSPPMGAWEQYF.

The J gene is TRBJ1-2, the V gene TRBV12-5; tentatively, D is TRBD1 (6 bases). The CDR3 contains 16 residues. Germline V lookup: CDR1 LGHNT, CDR2 FRNRAP. Trimming pared 4 bases from V and 1 base from J, leaving 16 bases between. The CDR3 region has the DNA TGTGCTAGTGGTTCGCGCGGACAGACGAATAACTATGGCTACACCTTC. Translation gives CASGSRGQTNNYGYTF. Filled out from reference TRBV12-5 and TRBJ1-2, the complete variable domain reads DARVTQTPRHKVTEMGQEVTMRCQPILGHNTVFWYRQTMMQGLELLAYFRNRAPLDDSGMPKDRFSAEMPDATLATLKIQPSEPRDSAVYFCASGSRGQTNNYGYTFGSGTRLTVV.

The chain employs TRBV4-3 and TRBJ1-1; D call uncertain. Germline V gene sequence: CDR1 LGHNA, CDR2 YSLEER. The V and J ends lost 0 bases and 4 bases respectively, with 6 bases between them. The CDR3 loop spans 13 amino acids. The CDR3 DNA sequence: TGCGCCAGCAGCCAAGATCGTATCACTGAAGCTTTCTTT. Its protein product is CASSQDRITEAFF.

This clone is a singleton in its sample. This chain uses TRBV4-1 with TRBJ1-5, with D hard to call. Germline CDR1 and CDR2: MGHRA and YSYEKL. This CDR3 has 17 residues. V dropped 0 bases and J dropped 0 bases, with 12 bases sitting between them. Written as DNA, the CDR3 is TGCGCCAGCAGCCAAGATCAACGGGAAAATAGCAATCAGCCCCAGCATTTT. Its protein product is CASSQDQRENSNQPQHF.

The V gene is TRBV15, the J gene TRBJ1-6; no firm D call. Trimming left V 5 bases short and J 5 bases short, with 13 bases between. In germline, CDR1 is LNHNV, CDR2 YYDKDF (reference sequence). The CDR3 sequence is 15 residues long. DNA for the CDR3: TGTGCCACCAGCGTATCGGGGTCCCATAATTCACCCCTCCACTTT. Translating gives CATSVSGSHNSPLHF.

This chain links TRBV18 with TRBJ1-6; D is unresolved. The CDR3 is made up of 15 amino acids. Germline CDR1 reads KGHSH; CDR2 reads LQKENI. The V end lost 0 bases, the J end lost 4 bases, and 7 bases lay between the germline ends. The CDR3 coding sequence is TGTGCCAGCTCACCACCAGGCGGGTATAATTCACCCCTCCACTTT. Translating it yields CASSPPGGYNSPLHF.

This chain joins TRBV5-1 and TRBJ2-7, with 16 bases identical to TRBD2. The CDR3 runs to 16 residues. Trimming removed 4 bases from V and 5 bases from J; junction bases left unmatched: 6. Germline CDR1 SGHRS, CDR2 YFSETQ. In DNA, the CDR3 is TGCGCCAGCAGCACCGGGACTAGCGGGGGGGCTGACGAGCAGTACTTC. Translating gives CASSTGTSGGADEQYF.

The V and J genes are TRBV6-5 and TRBJ1-1; maybe TRBD1 (6 bases). The CDR3 loop spans 15 amino acids. The V and J ends lost 6 bases and 0 bases respectively, with 14 bases between them. Germline lookup yields CDR1 MNHEY and CDR2 SVGAGI. The CDR3 nucleotides read TGTGCCAGCAGGAAGGACAGAGTGATGAACACTGAAGCTTTCTTT. This translates into CASRKDRVMNTEAFF.